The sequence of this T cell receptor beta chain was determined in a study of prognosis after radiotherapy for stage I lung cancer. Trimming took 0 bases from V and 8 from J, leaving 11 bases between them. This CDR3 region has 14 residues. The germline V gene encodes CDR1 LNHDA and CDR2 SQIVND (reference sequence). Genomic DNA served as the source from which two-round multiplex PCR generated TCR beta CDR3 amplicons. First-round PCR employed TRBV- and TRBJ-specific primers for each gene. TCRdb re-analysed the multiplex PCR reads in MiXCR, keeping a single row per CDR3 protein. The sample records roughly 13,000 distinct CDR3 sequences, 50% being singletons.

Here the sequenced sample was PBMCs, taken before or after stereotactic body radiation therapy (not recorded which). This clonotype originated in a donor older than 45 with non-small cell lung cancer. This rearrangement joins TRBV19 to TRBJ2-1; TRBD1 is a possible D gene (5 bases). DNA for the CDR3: TGTGCCAGTAGTATAGAGCCGACAGCCGATGAGCAGTTCTTC. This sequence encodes CASSIEPTADEQFF.